This T cell receptor (beta chain) was recovered during a study of T cells in narcolepsy (dated by TCRdb to 2016 to 2018). As for the study more broadly: Patients with narcolepsy type 1 or type 2 (NT1, NT2) and healthy control donors were enrolled in the study. The study used TCR Vbeta sequencing to track clonotypes in blood and CSF while looking for autoreactive T cells in narcolepsy patients that target self-antigens of hypocretin neurons (hypocretin, TRIB2). Points the paper makes about the study in general: No sequences matching autoreactive T cell clones were present in some of the blood memory CD4+ repertoires from patients and controls. Numbers of sequenced blood memory CD4+ clonotypes were comparable, with averages of approximately 39,000 in patients and around 30,000 in controls. Plots that compared CSF and blood CD4+ T cell clonotypes from the same patient highlighted HCRT-specific and TRIB2-specific autoreactive clonotypes. According to the report, autoreactive clonotypes were detected serially in the blood of the same patients and of different patients, but not in healthy controls.

For this clone: Its antigen is not yet known. Base qualities are not at hand, and no much larger clone is one base apart.

CDR1 and CDR2 are drawn from the germline V gene (reference sequence): MNHEY, SMNVEV. Measured from the cysteine to the phenylalanine, the CDR3 is 16 residues long. Only the CDR3 DNA stays, 48 bases, in frame from base 1. V lost 2 bases and J lost 4 bases, and the count of bases not matched to a germline gene is 7. The receptor library was made with the immunoSEQ multiplex PCR assay. As stored in TCRdb, this immuneACCESS dataset retains in-frame rearrangements with V and J assigned. A fraction of the clones does not appear; measured against another copy, unresolved V genes explain less than half of the discrepancy, and the remainder lacks a known reason. The sample table holds about 29,000 clones, of which more than 70% were seen once. The top ten hold roughly 0.89% of the sample. For TCR Vbeta sequencing, memory CD4+ T cells were sorted ex vivo from the peripheral blood of both healthy controls and narcolepsy patients.

Sequencing used memory (CD45RA-) CD4+ T cells from blood. This specimen's cell subset or site label, per the study, means: memory T cells sorted ex vivo from peripheral blood. The source of this sequence is a human donor in good health. The chain joins TRBV27 to TRBJ1-4; a stretch of 7 junction bases matches TRBD1. The CDR3 in this case is CASSLAVDRDNEKLFF. DNA sequence: TGTGCCAGCAGTTTAGCTGTAGACAGGGATAATGAAAAACTGTTTTTT.